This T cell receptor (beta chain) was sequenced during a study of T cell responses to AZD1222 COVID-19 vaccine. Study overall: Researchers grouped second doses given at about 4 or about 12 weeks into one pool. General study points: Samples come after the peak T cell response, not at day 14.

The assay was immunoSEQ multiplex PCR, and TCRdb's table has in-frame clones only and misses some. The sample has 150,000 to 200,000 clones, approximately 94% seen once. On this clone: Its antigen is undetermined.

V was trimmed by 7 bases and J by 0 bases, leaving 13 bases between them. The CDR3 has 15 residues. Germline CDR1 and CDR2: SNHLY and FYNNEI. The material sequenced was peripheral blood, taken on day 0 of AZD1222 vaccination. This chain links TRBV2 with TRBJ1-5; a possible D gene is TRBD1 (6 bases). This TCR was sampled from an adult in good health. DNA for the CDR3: TGTGCCAGCAAGGGGGGTGACTATAGCAATCAGCCCCAGCATTTT. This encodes CASKGGDYSNQPQHF.